Following are 29 T cell receptor beta chains from one sample sequenced in a study of OX40 agonist ivuxolimab in advanced cancers. The repertoire was sequenced with immunoSEQ multiplex PCR; TCRdb's copy has only in-frame clones and lacks some. The table records about 16,000 clones, 60% to 85% of them present only once. The specimen was CD4+ or CD8+ T cells sorted from blood, collected in a trial of the OX40 agonist ivuxolimab. Receptors originate from an adult with an advanced solid tumor such as melanoma, head and neck, liver or kidney cancer.

The rearrangement links TRBV28 to TRBJ1-5; D possibly corresponds to TRBD1 (6 bases). This CDR3 contains 16 residues. Per the germline V gene, CDR1 is MDHEN and CDR2 is SYDVKM. The V end lost 6 bases, the J end lost 5 bases, and 20 bases lay between the germline ends. This CDR3 reads CASSALPRAGDQPQHF. For the CDR3, the DNA is TGTGCCAGCAGCGCCCTTCCCCGGGCAGGGGATCAGCCCCAGCATTTT. The full variable domain, completed using reference TRBV28 and TRBJ1-5, is DVKVTQSSRYLVKRTGEKVFLECVQDMDHENMFWYRQDPGLGLRLIYFSYDVKMKEKGDIPEGYSVSREKKERFSLILESASTNQTSMYLCASSALPRAGDQPQHFGDGTRLSIL.

The gene calls are TRBV6-1 and TRBJ2-5; 11 bases line up with TRBD2. This CDR3 has 16 amino acids. CDR1 and CDR2 (germline): MNHNS, SASEGT. With 1 base clipped from V and 4 bases from J, the junction kept 5 bases outside the gene matches. CDR3 nucleotides: TGTGCCAGCAGTGAAGGACTAGCGGGATGGGGAGAGACCCAGTACTTC. As protein: CASSEGLAGWGETQYF.

The chain joins TRBV6-4 to TRBJ1-6, with D maybe TRBD1 (5 bases). The CDR3 covers 16 residues. Germline V gives CDR1 MRHNA, CDR2 SNTAGT. Trimming took 0 bases from V and 3 from J, leaving 9 bases between them. The CDR3 DNA reads TGTGCCAGCAGTGACTCGAGTCAGGGCTATAATTCACCCCTCCACTTT. Its translation is CASSDSSQGYNSPLHF.

The sample holds one count of this clone. The rearrangement uses TRBV5-1 and TRBJ2-6; 8 bases agree with TRBD1. Germline V gene sequence: CDR1 SGHRS, CDR2 YFSETQ. The CDR3 consists of 19 residues. J lost 0 bases, V lost 4 bases, and 12 bases had no gene match. CDR3 in amino acids: CASSPMRQGLTSGANVLTF. CDR3 bases: TGCGCCAGCAGCCCGATGAGACAGGGGCTCACCTCTGGGGCCAACGTCCTGACTTTC. The full variable domain, its missing parts supplied by reference TRBV5-1 and TRBJ2-6, is KAGVTQTPRYLIKTRGQQVTLSCSPISGHRSVSWYQQTPGQGLQFLFEYFSETQRNKGNFPGRFSGRQFSNSRSEMNVSTLELGDSALYLCASSPMRQGLTSGANVLTFGAGSRLTVL.

The V and J genes are TRBV19 and TRBJ2-5, with TRBD2 identical over 9 bases. The CDR3 has 16 residues. The trim removed 7 bases at V and 4 bases at J, leaving 13 bases unmatched. Germline V gene data show CDR1 as LNHDA and CDR2 as SQIVND (reference sequence). CDR3 nucleotides: TGTGCCAGTACCTTCGGGGCGGGAGGGCCTGGAGAGACCCAGTACTTC. Protein: CASTFGAGGPGETQYF.

The chain links TRBV5-5 to TRBJ2-2, with unresolved D. This CDR3 is 13 amino acids long. Germline-derived CDR1 and CDR2 are SGHKS and YYEKEE (reference sequence). With 4 bases removed from V and 6 bases from J, the gap between germline ends came to 10 bases. The CDR3 bases are TGTGCCAGCAGCCCTAGGGTGGCCGGGGAGCTGTTTTTT. It is translated as CASSPRVAGELFF.

This chain links TRBV19 with TRBJ2-2, with 7 bases lining up with TRBD2. V shed 5 bases and J 0 bases; nucleotides not matched to a gene: 3. From germline, CDR1 is LNHDA and CDR2 SQIVND (reference sequence). CDR3 length: 15 residues. CDR3 nucleotides: TGTGCCAGTAGTGGGAGGGCCACGAACACCGGGGAGCTGTTTTTT. Protein: CASSGRATNTGELFF.

This chain connects TRBV4-3 to TRBJ2-7, with D perhaps matching TRBD1 or TRBD2 (5 bases each). The CDR3 length is 15 residues. Trimming removed 0 bases at V and 4 bases at J, with 13 bases between. Germline assignment: CDR1 LGHNA and CDR2 YSLEER. The CDR3 reads CASSQDHFEGYEQYF. In DNA form, the CDR3 reads TGCGCCAGCAGCCAAGATCATTTCGAGGGGTACGAGCAGTACTTC.

V gene TRBV6-1 combines with J gene TRBJ1-6; D ambiguous. This CDR3 has 10 amino acids. Germline V gene lookup returns CDR1 MNHNS and CDR2 SASEGT. Deletions cut 3 bases from V and 12 bases from J, with 3 bases between. The CDR3 loop is CASSDGPLHF. The CDR3 DNA reads as TGTGCCAGCAGTGACGGACCCCTCCACTTT.

The chain couples TRBV7-3 to TRBJ2-2; D gene unclear. V was pared by 5 bases and J by 7 bases, with 8 bases between. Germline CDR1 is SGHTA and CDR2 is FQGTGA. The CDR3 length is 12 residues. The CDR3 region is CASSLPRGELFF. DNA for the CDR3: TGTGCCAGCAGCCTCCCTCGCGGGGAGCTGTTTTTT.

The chain couples TRBV7-9 to TRBJ2-3, with 8 bases fitting TRBD1. Trimming at V came to 11 bases and at J to 5 bases, leaving 6 bases not matched to a gene. CDR1 and CDR2 (germline): SEHNR, FQNEAQ (reference sequence). The CDR3 extends over 12 amino acids. DNA of the CDR3: TGTGCCGCCCGACAGGGGCTAGATACGCAGTATTTT. Protein product: CAARQGLDTQYF.

The chain links TRBV9 to TRBJ2-5; possible D gene TRBD1, 5 bases. Germline CDR1 reads SGDLS; CDR2 reads YYNGEE. The V end lost 3 bases, the J end lost 0 bases, and 9 bases lay between the germline ends. This CDR3 comprises 14 residues. DNA of the CDR3: TGTGCCAGCAGCGCCCCAGGGTACCAAGAGACCCAGTACTTC. This translates into CASSAPGYQETQYF.

The chain has TRBV5-1 and TRBJ2-2; 7 bases align to TRBD1. V shed 2 bases and J 4 bases; nucleotides not matched to a gene: 5. The CDR3 consists of 15 residues. Germline V CDR1 and CDR2: SGHRS, YFSETQ. The CDR3 spells CASSLGTVLTGELFF. In DNA form, the CDR3 reads TGCGCCAGCAGCTTAGGGACAGTCCTCACCGGGGAGCTGTTTTTT. Full variable domain (remainder filled in from reference TRBV5-1 and TRBJ2-2): KAGVTQTPRYLIKTRGQQVTLSCSPISGHRSVSWYQQTPGQGLQFLFEYFSETQRNKGNFPGRFSGRQFSNSRSEMNVSTLELGDSALYLCASSLGTVLTGELFFGEGSRLTVL.

This sequence joins TRBV27 and TRBJ2-2; TRBD1 matches at 7 bases. Trimming at V came to 5 bases and at J to 5 bases, leaving 5 bases not matched to a gene. Per germline, CDR1 MNHEY and CDR2 SMNVEV (reference sequence). The CDR3 totals 14 residues. CDR3 nucleotides: TGTGCCAGCAGTATCCTGACAGGGACCGGGGAGCTGTTTTTT. Encoded protein: CASSILTGTGELFF.

The chain employs TRBV7-9 and TRBJ2-5; D could derive from TRBD1 or TRBD2 (5 bases each). Looked up from germline, CDR1 is SEHNR and CDR2 is FQNEAQ (reference sequence). The CDR3 covers 13 residues. V lost 2 bases and J lost 5, with 9 bases in between. This CDR3 is CASSLIGAETQYF. The CDR3 nucleotides are TGTGCCAGCAGCTTAATCGGGGCGGAGACCCAGTACTTC.

The V and J genes are TRBV28 and TRBJ1-1, with no clear D. The ends were cut back, 2 bases at V and 1 base at J, with 5 bases in the middle. CDR1 and CDR2 (germline): MDHEN, SYDVKM. The CDR3 contains 13 residues. CDR3 sequence reads: CASSLIQNTEAFF. CDR3 DNA sequence: TGTGCCAGCAGTTTAATCCAGAACACTGAAGCTTTCTTT.

The V gene is TRBV9, the J gene TRBJ1-1; the D is unclear. The germline V and J ends were trimmed by 0 bases and 3 bases, with 3 bases remaining between them. Germline V gene lookup returns CDR1 SGDLS and CDR2 YYNGEE. This CDR3 comprises 12 residues. The CDR3 sequence: CASSVGHTEAFF. The CDR3 coding sequence is TGTGCCAGCAGCGTAGGGCACACTGAAGCTTTCTTT.

This clone has a handful of counts. At one end the junction does not follow the germline gene, possibly because of a read error. The chain employs TRBV27 and TRBJ2-2; no firm D call. CDR1 MNHEY and CDR2 SMNVEV come from the germline V gene (reference sequence). The CDR3 has 12 residues. This CDR3 reads CASSFNNGELFF. The DNA for the CDR3 is TGTGCCAGCAGTTTTAACAACGGGGAGCTGTTTTTT.

The chain has TRBV9 and TRBJ2-5, with unresolved D. The J call may be incorrect, as the DNA end agrees better with TRBJ2-7. Germline lookup yields CDR1 SGDLS and CDR2 YYNGEE. CDR3 size: 11 residues. DNA of the CDR3: TGTGCCAGCAGCTCCGGCTACGAGCAGTACTTC. Its translation is CASSSGYEQYF.

The V call is TRBV27, the J call TRBJ1-2, with a tentative D call TRBD1 (5 bases). Germline V gives CDR1 MNHEY, CDR2 SMNVEV (reference sequence). V was trimmed by 10 bases and J by 4 bases, leaving 28 bases between them. The CDR3 spans 17 residues. In nucleotides, the CDR3 is TGTGCCACCTACGGGCAACCAAAGACAGACAGCGCCTATGGCTACACCTTC. It is translated as CATYGQPKTDSAYGYTF.

The chain carries TRBV4-2 and TRBJ2-7; D perhaps matches TRBD1 (6 bases). The germline CDR1 and CDR2 sequences are LGHNA and YNFKEQ. Deletions cut 1 base from V and 7 bases from J, with 14 bases between. The CDR3 consists of 14 residues. The CDR3 DNA reads as TGTGCCAGCAGCCAAGGTACAGGGTCGGAGGAGCAGTACTTC. Its translation: CASSQGTGSEEQYF.

The chain employs TRBV21-1 and TRBJ1-2; the table's D call TRBD1 went unverified against the DNA. TRBV21-1 corresponds to a pseudogene. The CDR3 is made up of 15 amino acids. The CDR3: CASSKLQGAGYGYTF. The CDR3 DNA reads as TGTGCCAGCAGCAAACTCCAGGGGGCCGGATATGGCTACACCTTC.

The rearrangement links TRBV4-3 to TRBJ1-3; TRBD1 is a possible D gene (5 bases). V lost 5 bases to trimming and J lost 4 bases, with 15 bases between them. The CDR3 is 15 amino acids. Germline V gene sequence: CDR1 LGHNA, CDR2 YSLEER. The CDR3 coding sequence is TGCGCCAGCAGCGTATCCATAGAGGGGGGAAACACCATATATTTT. Protein sequence: CASSVSIEGGNTIYF.

The J gene is TRBJ1-2, the V gene TRBV7-2; TRBD1 matches at 7 bases. Germline values: CDR1 SGHTA, CDR2 FQGNSA. The CDR3 runs to 15 residues. V dropped 3 bases and J dropped 3; count of bases not matched to a gene: 7. The CDR3 DNA reads TGTGCCAGCAGCTTGGACAGGACCCACCACTATGGCTACACCTTC. It specifies CASSLDRTHHYGYTF. Looking up the rest from reference TRBV7-2 and TRBJ1-2 gives the full variable domain: GAGVSQSPSNKVTEKGKDVELRCDPISGHTALYWYRQSLGQGLEFLIYFQGNSAPDKSGLPSDRFSAERTGGSVSTLTIQRTQQEDSAVYLCASSLDRTHHYGYTFGSGTRLTVV.

In this sample, this clone turned up a few times. The chain uses TRBV28 and TRBJ2-7; 10 nucleotides line up with TRBD1. The junction had 14 bases not matched to a gene; V was cut back by 7 bases and J by 5 bases. From germline, CDR1 is MDHEN and CDR2 SYDVKM. This CDR3 region has 16 residues. The CDR3, as DNA: TGTGCCAGCATCCCCACCCGGGACAGGGGAAAAGACGAGCAGTACTTC. It codes for CASIPTRDRGKDEQYF.

The chain recombines TRBV11-2 with TRBJ1-2; maybe TRBD1 (5 bases). V lost 8 bases and J 0 bases, leaving 19 bases between the germline ends. Per the germline V gene, CDR1 is SGHAT and CDR2 is FQNNGV. CDR3 size: 16 residues. Here the CDR3 reads CASQGPGTQANYGYTF. CDR3 nucleotide sequence: TGTGCCAGCCAGGGCCCCGGAACCCAAGCTAACTATGGCTACACCTTC.

CDR3 protein: CASSLSGQETQYF. The CDR3 DNA follows: TGTGCCAGCAGTTTATCGGGCCAAGAGACCCAGTACTTC. The chain combines TRBV27 with TRBJ2-5; D is ambiguous. V shed 0 bases and J shed 1 base, with 3 bases lying between them. CDR1 and CDR2 from the germline V gene are MNHEY and SMNVEV (reference sequence). The CDR3 runs to 13 residues.

DNA of the CDR3: TGTGCCAGCAGTCGACTAGCGGGAGTGGGATTGGCAGATACGCAGTATTTT. Its translation is CASSRLAGVGLADTQYF. The chain combines TRBV28 with TRBJ2-3; 12 nucleotides line up with TRBD2. Unmatched junction bases numbered 10, after V lost 5 bases and J lost 4 bases. The CDR3 is made up of 17 amino acids. Germline V gene lookup returns CDR1 MDHEN and CDR2 SYDVKM. The complete variable domain, with remaining parts taken from reference TRBV28 and TRBJ2-3, reads DVKVTQSSRYLVKRTGEKVFLECVQDMDHENMFWYRQDPGLGLRLIYFSYDVKMKEKGDIPEGYSVSREKKERFSLILESASTNQTSMYLCASSRLAGVGLADTQYFGPGTRLTVL.

The chain has TRBV7-3 and TRBJ2-1; D unresolved. With 0 bases removed from V and 8 bases from J, the gap between germline ends came to 8 bases. Germline V gene sequence: CDR1 SGHTA, CDR2 FQGTGA. The CDR3 has 13 amino acids. As DNA, the CDR3 is TGTGCCAGCAGCTTAACCCTGGCAGATGAGCAGTTCTTC. It specifies CASSLTLADEQFF. The whole variable domain, filled in from reference TRBV7-3 and TRBJ2-1, reads GAGVSQTPSNKVTEKGKYVELRCDPISGHTALYWYRQSLGQGPEFLIYFQGTGAADDSGLPNDRFFAVRPEGSVSTLKIQRTERGDSAVYLCASSLTLADEQFFGPGTRLTVL.